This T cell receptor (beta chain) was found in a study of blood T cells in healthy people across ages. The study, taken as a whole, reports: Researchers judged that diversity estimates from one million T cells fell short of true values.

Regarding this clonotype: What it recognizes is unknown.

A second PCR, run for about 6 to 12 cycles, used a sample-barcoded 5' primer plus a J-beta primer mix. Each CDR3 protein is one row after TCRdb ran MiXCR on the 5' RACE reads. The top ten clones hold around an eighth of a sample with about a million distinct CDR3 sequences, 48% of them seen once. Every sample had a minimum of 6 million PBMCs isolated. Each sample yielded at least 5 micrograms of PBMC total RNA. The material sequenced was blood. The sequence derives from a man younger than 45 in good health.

CDR3 residues: CASSLGQKNNEQFF. The CDR3 DNA reads as TGTGCCAGCTCACTCGGACAGAAAAACAATGAGCAGTTCTTC. This sequence joins TRBV18 and TRBJ2-1, with D maybe TRBD1 (6 bases). The CDR3 extends over 14 amino acids. Trimming removed 4 bases at V and 5 bases at J, with 12 bases between. CDR1 and CDR2 (germline): KGHSH, LQKENI.